This T cell receptor (beta chain) was captured in a study of OX40 agonist ivuxolimab in advanced cancers. The overall study: People who had prior anti-PD-1, anti-PD-L1 or anti-CTLA-4 therapy could take part, and around 43% had some.

The repertoire was sequenced with immunoSEQ multiplex PCR; TCRdb's copy has only in-frame clones and lacks some. The repertoire includes over 100,000 clones, 90% of them detected once, and around 1% sits in the top ten. The input for sequencing was CD4+ or CD8+ T cells sorted from blood, taken in a trial of the OX40 agonist ivuxolimab. This clonotype was sampled from an adult with an advanced solid tumor such as melanoma, head and neck, liver or kidney cancer.

CDR3 region: CASRGGSTDTQYF. DNA of the CDR3: TGTGCCAGCAGGGGGGGGAGCACAGATACGCAGTATTTT. The chain links TRBV11-3 to TRBJ2-3, with 7 bases matching TRBD2. Germline V gene lookup returns CDR1 SGHNT and CDR2 YENEEA. The CDR3 is 13 residues long. Losses at the gene ends were 6 bases for V and 0 bases for J; bases not matched to a gene: 0.